These T cell receptor beta chains were read from a single sample in a study of identical twins. Using its own MiXCR run on the 5' RACE reads, TCRdb lists one record per CDR3 protein. The sample carries 350,000 to 400,000 distinct CDR3 sequences, 8.5% to 10% recorded once. Sequencing was done on a sample of naive T cells sorted from blood. These receptors originate from a woman between 45 and 60 years old in good health. The CDR3 runs from the conserved cysteine through the conserved F or W. Fields, in order: V gene, J gene, CDR3 length, CDR3 protein.

v_gene: TRBV5-1; j_gene: TRBJ2-2; len: 17; CDR3aa: CASSFQHLDRNTGELFF
v_gene: TRBV24-1; j_gene: TRBJ2-1; len: 11; CDR3aa: CATRVGNEQFF
v_gene: TRBV6-1; j_gene: TRBJ2-1; len: 15; CDR3aa: CASSSGTYYYNEQFF
v_gene: TRBV12-3/TRBV12-4; j_gene: TRBJ2-5; len: 12; CDR3aa: CASGSGRKTQYF
v_gene: TRBV5-1; j_gene: TRBJ2-1; len: 16; CDR3aa: CASSLRSGKTYNEQFF
v_gene: TRBV7-9; j_gene: TRBJ2-3; len: 17; CDR3aa: CASSSATSGILTDTQYF
v_gene: TRBV20-1; j_gene: TRBJ2-1; len: 12; CDR3aa: CSASKGENEQFF
v_gene: TRBV5-5; j_gene: TRBJ2-2; len: 15; CDR3aa: CASSDRQGVTGELFF
v_gene: TRBV7-6; j_gene: TRBJ2-6; len: 18; CDR3aa: CASSLGVGRATGANVLTF
v_gene: TRBV10-3; j_gene: TRBJ2-3; len: 15; CDR3aa: CATYLGLAGVDTQYF
v_gene: TRBV29-1; j_gene: TRBJ1-1; len: 12; CDR3aa: CSVIQGHNEAFF
v_gene: TRBV11-2; j_gene: TRBJ2-5; len: 16; CDR3aa: CASSISGTSGRMAQYF
v_gene: TRBV29-1; j_gene: TRBJ1-6; len: 12; CDR3aa: CSVRIGSSPLHF
v_gene: TRBV3-1; j_gene: TRBJ2-5; len: 14; CDR3aa: CASSLGTGIGTQYF
v_gene: TRBV4-1; j_gene: TRBJ1-1; len: 22; CDR3aa: CASSLRSGGTGRRPSMNTEAFF
v_gene: TRBV18; j_gene: TRBJ1-2; len: 14; CDR3aa: CASSPEGNNYGYTF
v_gene: TRBV5-4; j_gene: TRBJ2-5; len: 13; CDR3aa: CASSLESQETQYF
v_gene: TRBV12-3/TRBV12-4; j_gene: TRBJ1-2; len: 12; CDR3aa: CASSRQGHGYTF
v_gene: TRBV10-3; j_gene: TRBJ2-1; len: 13; CDR3aa: CAISRDSYNEQFF
v_gene: TRBV29-1; j_gene: TRBJ1-3; len: 14; CDR3aa: CSVDEQVSGNTIYF
v_gene: TRBV7-9; j_gene: TRBJ2-1; len: 14; CDR3aa: CASNQREISNEQFF